This T cell receptor beta chain is drawn from a study of blood T cell repertoires in COVID-19 (dated by TCRdb to about 2020). General notes on the study: The collaborator samples originated in the United States, Italy and Spain and spanned the acute and convalescent phases of COVID-19. The prospective study material was composed of cDNA or gDNA derived from T cells, B-cell-depleted T cells, or PBMCs. Where available, HLA class I and class II types were taken from metadata supplied by the sample provider and were not determined by assay-based typing. Samples came from the ongoing ImmuneRACE study (first 160 participants) plus 1,254 subjects from 6 global collaborators. Nearly every sample came with metadata listing a de-identified subject ID, COVID-19 status, age in years and sex. Subjects who had been exposed to COVID-19, were actively infected with it, or had recovered from it provided the deeply sampled blood TCRbeta repertoires that made up the dataset. The repertoires were made available in a free public database intended to serve as a resource for research on the immune response to SARS-CoV-2. Study-wide findings and limitations: Clinical and demographic metadata were provided uncurated, with the amount varying by source and participant.

TCRbeta CDR3 regions were amplified from genomic DNA by means of the immunoSEQ Assay, a bias-controlled multiplex PCR. Regarding the original processing steps: The number of nucleated cells in each sample was estimated from the amplification of reference gene primers within the assay. To quantify the absolute abundance of each unique TCRbeta CDR3 rearrangement, sequence reads were collapsed and filtered. For each sample, productive Simpson clonality was calculated as the square root of Simpson's diversity index across productive rearrangements. In TCRdb, the immuneACCESS table is reduced to in-frame sequences with V and J assigned. These tables do not hold every clone; where another copy was compared, an unresolved V gene accounts for under half, and the others remain unexplained. The D gene and trimming were derived from the DNA, and the V and J assignments and clone size from that table. The sample table contains 150,000 to 250,000 clones; only one count was recorded for 84% of them. Clones ranked in the top ten supply roughly 7% of the sample.

In the case of this clone: No cognate antigen has been identified for it. No clone much larger than this one lies a single base away; base qualities are absent.

In the prospective study, participants were about 18 to 95 years old, resided in fewer than 25 geographic areas of the United States, and were enrolled through a virtual design. In the prospective study, participants were assigned to cohorts based on the clinical history participants reported in a screening survey and a study questionnaire. Recovered participants in ImmuneRACE Cohort 3 were defined as having two consecutive negative NP/OP PCR tests, clearance from a healthcare professional, or resolution of symptoms. In the prospective study, mobile phlebotomists collected whole blood, serum and a nasopharyngeal or oropharyngeal swab from each participant. Participants in the prospective study had the option to provide additional blood draws and questionnaires over an approximately 2-month period. Before DNA extraction, prospective study blood samples were shipped either frozen or at room temperature.

From the cysteine up to the phenylalanine, the CDR3 has a length of 16 residues. Only the CDR3 DNA is retained, 48 bases long and in frame from the first base. Trimming removed 2 bases from V and 2 bases from J, leaving 16 bases between the germline ends. The CDR1 and CDR2 encoded by the germline V gene are SNHLY and FYNNEI. The chain is encoded by TRBV2 joined to TRBJ2-7; a tentative D match to TRBD2 spans 6 bases. What was sequenced was PBMCs or T cells enriched from blood (not recorded which). This clonotype was obtained from a man aged 40-49 years who had recovered from COVID-19. The bases are TGTGCCAGCAGTGAAAATCGGGGGACGGTTACCTACGAGCAGTACTTC. It is translated as CASSENRGTVTYEQYF.